The 4 T cell receptor beta chains in this list originate from one sample, sequenced in a study of cytomegalovirus exposure and HLA in healthy donors. 13 Jbeta primers and 60 Vbeta primers were used for the PCR. Sequencing used immunoSEQ multiplex PCR; TCRdb keeps in-frame clones, though not all of them. Found here are around 130,000 clones; the top ten clones hold 1.5% to 1.8%. Sample: PBMCs. These TCRs come from a woman aged 40 to 49 in good health and CMV-seronegative.

This rearrangement joins TRBV6-4 to TRBJ2-2, with D maybe TRBD1 (6 bases). The V and J ends lost 4 bases and 2 bases respectively, with 8 bases between them. The CDR3 sequence is 14 residues long. CDR1 and CDR2 from the germline V gene are MRHNA and SNTAGT. The DNA of the CDR3 is TGTGCCAGCAGTGGACAGGCAAACACCGGGGAGCTGTTTTTT. Translating it yields CASSGQANTGELFF.

The V and J genes are TRBV19 and TRBJ1-2; D unclear. V was pared by 4 bases and J by 8 bases, with 8 bases between. The CDR3 covers 11 residues. Germline V lookup: CDR1 LNHDA, CDR2 SQIVND (reference sequence). CDR3 DNA sequence: TGTGCCAGTAGTAAGGCAGGCGGCTACACCTTC. Translation gives CASSKAGGYTF.

The chain joins TRBV19 to TRBJ1-2, with a weak D call TRBD1 (5 bases). The CDR3 loop spans 13 amino acids. V shed 6 bases and J shed 10 bases, with 18 bases lying between them. Germline V lookup: CDR1 LNHDA, CDR2 SQIVND (reference sequence). The CDR3: CASRKGPPQAYTF. The CDR3 DNA reads as TGTGCCAGTAGAAAGGGGCCACCACAGGCCTACACCTTC.

The chain uses TRBV6-6 and TRBJ2-1, with 8 bases fitting TRBD2. With V trimmed by 6 bases and J by 3 bases, 10 bases remained unmatched. CDR3 length: 16 residues. Germline-derived CDR1 and CDR2 are MNHNY and SVGAGI (reference sequence). The CDR3 DNA reads as TGTGCCAGCAGGGGGTCGCGGGGGGTTGACTACAATGAGCAGTTCTTC. Encoded protein: CASRGSRGVDYNEQFF.